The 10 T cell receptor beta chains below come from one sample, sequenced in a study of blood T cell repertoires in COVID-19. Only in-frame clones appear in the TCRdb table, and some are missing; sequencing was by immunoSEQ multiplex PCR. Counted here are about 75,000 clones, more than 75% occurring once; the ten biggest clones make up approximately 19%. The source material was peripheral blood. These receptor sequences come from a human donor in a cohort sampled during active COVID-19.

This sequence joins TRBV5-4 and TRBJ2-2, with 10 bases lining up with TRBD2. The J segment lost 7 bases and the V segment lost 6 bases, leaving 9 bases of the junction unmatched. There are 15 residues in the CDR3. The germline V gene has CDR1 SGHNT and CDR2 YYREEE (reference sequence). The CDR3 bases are TGTGCCAGCACTCTAGCGGGGGTTCCTGTCGGGGAGCTGTTTTTT. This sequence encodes CASTLAGVPVGELFF.

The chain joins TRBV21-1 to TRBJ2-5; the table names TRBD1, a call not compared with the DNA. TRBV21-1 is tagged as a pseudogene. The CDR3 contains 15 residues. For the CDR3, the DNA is TGTGCCAGCAGGACAGGGGGCAATCGGGAAGAGACCCAGTACTTC. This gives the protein CASRTGGNREETQYF.

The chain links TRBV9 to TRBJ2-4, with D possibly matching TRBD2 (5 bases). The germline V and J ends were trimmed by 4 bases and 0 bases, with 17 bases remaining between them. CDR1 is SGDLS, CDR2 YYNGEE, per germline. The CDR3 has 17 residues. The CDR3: CASSPGSRSLAKNIQYF. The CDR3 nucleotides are TGTGCCAGCAGCCCGGGATCAAGGTCCCTAGCCAAAAACATTCAGTACTTC.

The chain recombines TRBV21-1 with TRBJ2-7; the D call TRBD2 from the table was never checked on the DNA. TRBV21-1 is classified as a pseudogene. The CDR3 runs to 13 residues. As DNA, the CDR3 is TGTGCCAGCAGCACCTACCGATCCTACGAGCAGTACTTC. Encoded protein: CASSTYRSYEQYF.

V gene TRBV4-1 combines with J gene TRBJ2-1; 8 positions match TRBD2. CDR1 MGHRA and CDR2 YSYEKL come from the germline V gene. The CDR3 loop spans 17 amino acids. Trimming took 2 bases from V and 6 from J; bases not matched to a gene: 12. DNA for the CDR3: TGCGCCAGCAGCCAAACCCCCAGCGGGAGTCCCGGCAATGAGCAGTTCTTC. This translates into CASSQTPSGSPGNEQFF.

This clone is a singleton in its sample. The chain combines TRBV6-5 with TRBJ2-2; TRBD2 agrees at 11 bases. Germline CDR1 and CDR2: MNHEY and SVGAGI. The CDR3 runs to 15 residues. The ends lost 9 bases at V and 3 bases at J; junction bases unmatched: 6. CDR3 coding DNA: TGTGCCAGTTTTAGCGGGAGGGCTTACACCGGGGAGCTGTTTTTT. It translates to CASFSGRAYTGELFF.

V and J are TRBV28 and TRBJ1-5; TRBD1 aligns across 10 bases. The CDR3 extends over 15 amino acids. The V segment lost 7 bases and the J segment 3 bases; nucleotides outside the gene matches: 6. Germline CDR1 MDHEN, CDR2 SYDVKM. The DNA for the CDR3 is TGTGCCAGCAACCGGGGACAGGGGCACAATCAGCCCCAGCATTTT. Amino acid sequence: CASNRGQGHNQPQHF.

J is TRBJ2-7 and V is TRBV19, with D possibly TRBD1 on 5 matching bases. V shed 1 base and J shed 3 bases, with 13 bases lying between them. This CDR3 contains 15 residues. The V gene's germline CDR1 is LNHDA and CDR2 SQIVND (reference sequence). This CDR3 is CASSIAGQGFYEQYF. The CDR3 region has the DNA TGTGCCAGTAGTATAGCCGGGCAGGGATTCTACGAGCAGTACTTC.

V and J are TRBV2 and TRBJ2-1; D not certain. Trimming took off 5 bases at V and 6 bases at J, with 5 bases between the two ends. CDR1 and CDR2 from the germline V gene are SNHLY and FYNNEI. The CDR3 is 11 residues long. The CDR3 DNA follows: TGTGCCAGCAGTAGACTCAATGAGCAGTTCTTC. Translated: CASSRLNEQFF.

CDR3 sequence reads: CAWRARDRWGGETQYF. For the CDR3, the DNA is TGTGCCTGGAGAGCCAGGGACAGGTGGGGCGGGGAGACCCAGTACTTC. The chain recombines TRBV30 with TRBJ2-5, with TRBD1 identical over 8 bases. The CDR3 is 16 residues long. Germline CDR1 and CDR2: GTSNPN and SVGIG (reference sequence). With V trimmed by 3 bases and J by 5 bases, 14 bases remained unmatched.